The 20 T cell receptor beta chains reported below all come from one sample, sequenced in a study of blood T cells in healthy people across ages. For the second PCR, which ran for 7 to 11 cycles, a sample-barcoded 5' primer and a J-beta primer mix were used. A single record per CDR3 protein comes from TCRdb applying MiXCR to the 5' RACE reads. The table records about 730,000 distinct CDR3 sequences, 35% to 45% of them present only once. The specimen sequenced was blood. All receptors come from a woman aged 55-69 years in good health.

The chain recombines TRBV4-1 with TRBJ1-2, with 8 bases matching TRBD1. V shed 3 bases, J shed 5 bases, and the junction held 5 bases outside the gene matches. The CDR3 runs to 14 residues. The germline CDR1 and CDR2 sequences are MGHRA and YSYEKL. The CDR3 nucleotides read TGCGCCAGCAGCCAGTCGGACAGGGATTATGGCTACACCTTC. Translated, it gives CASSQSDRDYGYTF.

This clonotype was counted a few times. The V and J genes are TRBV4-3 and TRBJ2-1; perhaps D is TRBD1 or TRBD2 (5 bases each). CDR1 and CDR2 (germline): LGHNA, YSLEER. Trimming took off 1 base at V and 4 bases at J, with 11 bases between the two ends. CDR3 length: 15 amino acids. The CDR3 sequence: CASSQGRDEYNEQFF. CDR3 DNA: TGCGCCAGCAGCCAAGGTCGGGACGAGTACAATGAGCAGTTCTTC.

In this sample, this clonotype turned up a few times. V is TRBV29-1 and J is TRBJ1-1; D is undetermined. CDR1 and CDR2 from the germline V gene are SQVTM and ANQGSEA. CDR3 length: 9 residues. Written as DNA, the CDR3 is TGCACTATGAACACTGAAGCTTTCTTT. This codes for CTMNTEAFF.

This clonotype was seen at least ten times. This CDR3 reads CSVVSGAGANVLTF. For the CDR3, the DNA is TGCAGCGTTGTATCGGGGGCTGGGGCCAACGTCCTGACTTTC. V gene TRBV29-1 combines with J gene TRBJ2-6; possible D gene TRBD2, 6 bases. The germline V gene encodes CDR1 SQVTM and CDR2 ANQGSEA. The CDR3 is made up of 14 amino acids. V lost 4 bases and J 2 bases, leaving 9 bases between the germline ends.

The V gene is TRBV19, the J gene TRBJ2-7, with D hard to call. The germline gives CDR1 LNHDA, CDR2 SQIVND (reference sequence). The CDR3 runs to 13 residues. V lost 4 bases to trimming and J lost 5 bases, with 12 bases between them. DNA for the CDR3: TGTGCCAGTAGTAGGGCAGTAATCCACGAGCAGTACTTC. It encodes CASSRAVIHEQYF. Variable domain in full (rest from reference TRBV19 and TRBJ2-7): DGGITQSPKYLFRKEGQNVTLSCEQNLNHDAMYWYRQDPGQGLRLIYYSQIVNDFQKGDIAEGYSVSREKKESFPLTVTSAQKNPTAFYLCASSRAVIHEQYFGPGTRLTVT.

In regard to this clonotype: A much larger clone differs from this one at a single base, so this may be a read error. This chain joins TRBV10-1 and TRBJ2-5; D possibly corresponds to TRBD2 (6 bases). CDR1 is WNHNN, CDR2 SYGVQD, per germline (reference sequence). Trimming pared 6 bases from V and 3 bases from J, leaving 11 bases between. The CDR3 spans 13 residues. The CDR3 DNA reads as TGCGCCAGCAGGGAGGGAGGAGAAGAGACCCAGTACTTC. It is translated as CASREGGEETQYF.

The V gene is TRBV29-1, the J gene TRBJ1-1, with 7 positions matching TRBD1. This CDR3 has 12 residues. From germline, CDR1 is SQVTM and CDR2 ANQGSEA. Trimming removed 6 bases from V and 5 bases from J; junction bases left unmatched: 6. CDR3 sequence reads: CSVAEQGTEAFF. CDR3 nucleotides: TGCAGCGTCGCCGAACAGGGGACTGAAGCTTTCTTT.

V is TRBV20-1 and J is TRBJ2-5; tentative D call: TRBD2 (6 bases). Germline CDR1 reads DFQATT; CDR2 reads SNEGSKA (reference sequence). Deletions cut 4 bases from V and 0 bases from J, with 12 bases between. The CDR3 has 14 residues. CDR3 DNA sequence: TGCAGTGCTACCCCACTAGCTCACCAAGAGACCCAGTACTTC. As protein: CSATPLAHQETQYF.

This clonotype was counted a few times. The J gene is TRBJ1-5, the V gene TRBV10-3, with a tentative D call TRBD1 (5 bases). The germline V and J ends were trimmed by 3 bases and 1 base, with 10 bases remaining between them. The CDR3 consists of 15 residues. Germline V gene data show CDR1 as ENHRY and CDR2 as SYGVKD. The CDR3 DNA follows: TGTGCCATCAGTGAATTCTCAGGGAGCAATCAGCCCCAGCATTTT. Its translation is CAISEFSGSNQPQHF.

Points on this clonotype: This may arise from a read error, as a much more abundant clone is one base away. The chain couples TRBV12-3 or TRBV12-4 to TRBJ1-1; TRBD1 aligns across 8 bases. The CDR3 contains 14 residues. The trim removed 6 bases at V and 1 base at J, leaving 4 bases unmatched. In nucleotides, the CDR3 is TGTGCCAGCAGCCGGACAGGGCGGAACACTGAAGCTTTCTTT. This translates into CASSRTGRNTEAFF.

The rearrangement joins TRBV4-2 to TRBJ2-1; D possibly corresponds to TRBD2 (5 bases). The germline gives CDR1 LGHNA, CDR2 YNFKEQ. Trimming removed 0 bases at V and 0 bases at J, with 9 bases between. The CDR3 is made up of 16 amino acids. The CDR3 nucleotides are TGTGCCAGCAGCCAAGATTCTGGAGGCTCCTACAATGAGCAGTTCTTC. It is translated as CASSQDSGGSYNEQFF.

The chain is built from TRBV12-3 or TRBV12-4 and TRBJ2-7, with 11 positions matching TRBD1. V shed 6 bases, J shed 5 bases, and the junction held 6 bases outside the gene matches. The CDR3 length is 14 residues. This chain's CDR3 is CASRDGQGAHEQYF. The CDR3 DNA is TGTGCCAGCAGGGACGGACAGGGGGCCCACGAGCAGTACTTC.

This rearrangement joins TRBV25-1 to TRBJ2-5, with no clear D. The CDR3 is 13 amino acids. Per germline, CDR1 MGHDK and CDR2 SYGVNS. Trimming removed 2 bases from V and 2 bases from J, with 6 bases in between. CDR3 DNA sequence: TGTGCCAGCAGTGAAGACATTCAAGAGACCCAGTACTTC. Translating gives CASSEDIQETQYF. Full variable domain (remainder filled in from reference TRBV25-1 and TRBJ2-5): EADIYQTPRYLVIGTGKKITLECSQTMGHDKMYWYQQDPGMELHLIHYSYGVNSTEKGDLSSESTVSRIRTEHFPLTLESARPSHTSQYLCASSEDIQETQYFGPGTRLLVL.

This clonotype was picked up one time. The chain carries TRBV7-2 and TRBJ2-6, with 7 nucleotides matching TRBD1. Germline V gives CDR1 SGHTA, CDR2 FQGNSA. V gave up 6 bases and J gave up 3 bases; unmatched junction bases: 14. The CDR3 contains 18 residues. CDR3 nucleotide sequence: TGTGCCAGCAGACTGACAGGGACCCTCCAATTTGGGGCCAACGTCCTGACTTTC. Translation gives CASRLTGTLQFGANVLTF.

The table lists this clonotype with a few counts. The chain has TRBV28 and TRBJ2-5, with 7 nucleotides matching TRBD2. The tail of the sequence fits TRBJ2-4 better, so the J call may be wrong. Germline CDR1 MDHEN, CDR2 SYDVKM. The length of the CDR3 is 13 residues. The CDR3: CASGGGAKNIQYF. The CDR3 DNA reads as TGTGCCAGCGGGGGGGGAGCCAAAAACATTCAGTACTTC.

This chain joins TRBV12-3 or TRBV12-4 and TRBJ2-3; D perhaps matches TRBD2 (5 bases). CDR3 length equals 15 residues. Trimming stripped 4 bases from V and 2 bases from J, with 13 bases between. CDR3 sequence: CASSSSGISTDTQYF. The DNA of the CDR3 is TGTGCCAGCAGTTCGTCGGGGATATCCACAGATACGCAGTATTTT.

Points on this clonotype: A read error may produce the germline difference seen at one junction end. The V call is TRBV12-3 or TRBV12-4, the J call TRBJ2-3; D gene unclear. The CDR3 runs to 15 residues. The CDR3 here is CASSPSVVGTDTQYF. The DNA of the CDR3 is TGCGCCAGCAGCCCATCCGTAGTGGGCACAGATACGCAGTATTTT.

The rearrangement uses TRBV6-5 and TRBJ2-2; a weak D match, TRBD1 (5 bases). The CDR3 sequence is 15 residues long. Germline loops: CDR1 MNHEY, CDR2 SVGAGI. With 0 bases removed from V and 1 base from J, the gap between germline ends came to 6 bases. CDR3 sequence reads: CASSYSTENTGELFF. The CDR3 coding sequence is TGTGCCAGCAGTTACTCGACAGAGAACACCGGGGAGCTGTTTTTT.

The chain has TRBV20-1 and TRBJ2-3, with 11 bases aligning to TRBD2. Germline V gene sequence: CDR1 DFQATT, CDR2 SNEGSKA (reference sequence). V lost 0 bases and J lost 1; bases outside the gene matches: 12. There are 19 residues in the CDR3. The CDR3: CSARDASGGSNRGTDTQYF. The DNA of the CDR3 is TGCAGTGCTAGAGATGCTAGCGGGGGGTCCAATAGAGGCACAGATACGCAGTATTTT.

Note on this clonotype: The junction differs from germline at one of its ends, possibly a read error. The J gene is TRBJ1-2, the V gene TRBV12-3 or TRBV12-4; TRBD1 agrees at 7 bases. The length of the CDR3 is 15 residues. CDR3 DNA: TGTGTCAGCAGCCACACCAGACAGGGATTGAATGGCTACACCTTC. Its translation: CVSSHTRQGLNGYTF.